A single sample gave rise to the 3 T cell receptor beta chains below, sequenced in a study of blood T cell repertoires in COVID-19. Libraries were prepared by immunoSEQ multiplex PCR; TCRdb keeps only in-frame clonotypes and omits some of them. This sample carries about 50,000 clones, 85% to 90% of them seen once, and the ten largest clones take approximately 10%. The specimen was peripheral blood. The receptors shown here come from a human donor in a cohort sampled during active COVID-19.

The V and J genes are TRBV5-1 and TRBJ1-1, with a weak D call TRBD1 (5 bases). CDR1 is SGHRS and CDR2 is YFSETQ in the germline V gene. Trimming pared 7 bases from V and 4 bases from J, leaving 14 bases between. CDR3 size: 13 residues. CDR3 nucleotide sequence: TGCGCCAGCTCCCCGGCGGGGGGCACTGAAGCTTTCTTT. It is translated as CASSPAGGTEAFF.

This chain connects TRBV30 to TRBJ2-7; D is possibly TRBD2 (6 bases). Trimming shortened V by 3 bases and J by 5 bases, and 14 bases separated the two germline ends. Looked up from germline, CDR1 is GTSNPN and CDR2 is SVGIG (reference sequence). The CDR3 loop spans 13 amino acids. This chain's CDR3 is CAWRDRLGHEQYF. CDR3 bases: TGTGCCTGGAGGGACCGACTAGGGCACGAGCAGTACTTC.

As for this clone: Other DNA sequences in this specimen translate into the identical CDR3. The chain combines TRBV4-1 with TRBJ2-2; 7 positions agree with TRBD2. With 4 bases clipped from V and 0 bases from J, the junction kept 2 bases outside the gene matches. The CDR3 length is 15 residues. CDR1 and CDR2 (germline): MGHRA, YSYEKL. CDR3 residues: CASSPGLANTGELFF. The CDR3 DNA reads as TGCGCCAGCAGCCCCGGACTAGCGAACACCGGGGAGCTGTTTTTT.